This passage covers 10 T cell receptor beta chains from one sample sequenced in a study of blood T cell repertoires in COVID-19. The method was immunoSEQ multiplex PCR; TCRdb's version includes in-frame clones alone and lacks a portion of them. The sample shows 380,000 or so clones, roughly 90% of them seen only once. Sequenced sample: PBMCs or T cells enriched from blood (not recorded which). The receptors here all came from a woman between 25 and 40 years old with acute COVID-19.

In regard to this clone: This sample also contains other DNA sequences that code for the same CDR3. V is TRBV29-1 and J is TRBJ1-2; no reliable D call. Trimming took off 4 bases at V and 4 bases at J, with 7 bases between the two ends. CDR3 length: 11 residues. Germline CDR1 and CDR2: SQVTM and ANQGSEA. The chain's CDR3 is CSVARGYGYTF. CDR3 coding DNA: TGCAGCGTTGCTCGCGGCTATGGCTACACCTTC.

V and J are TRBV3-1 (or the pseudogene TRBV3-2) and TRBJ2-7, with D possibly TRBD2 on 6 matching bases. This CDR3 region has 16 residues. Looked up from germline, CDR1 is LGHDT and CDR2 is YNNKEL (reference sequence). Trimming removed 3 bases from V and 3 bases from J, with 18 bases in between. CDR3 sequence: CASSHRLGGKDYEQYF. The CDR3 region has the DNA TGTGCCAGCAGCCATCGTCTTGGAGGGAAAGACTACGAGCAGTACTTC.

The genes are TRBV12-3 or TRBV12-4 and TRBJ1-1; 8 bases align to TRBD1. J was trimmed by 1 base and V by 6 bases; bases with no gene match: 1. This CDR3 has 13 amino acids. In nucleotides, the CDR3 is TGTGCCAGCAGGGGGACAGGGAACACTGAAGCTTTCTTT. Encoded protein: CASRGTGNTEAFF.

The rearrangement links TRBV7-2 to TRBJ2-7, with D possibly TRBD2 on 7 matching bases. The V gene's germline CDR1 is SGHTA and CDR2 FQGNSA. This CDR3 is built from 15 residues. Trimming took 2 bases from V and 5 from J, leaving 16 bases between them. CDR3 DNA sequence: TGTGCCAGCAGCTTAAGTGGCGGGGGCGTGAACGAGCAGTACTTC. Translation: CASSLSGGGVNEQYF.

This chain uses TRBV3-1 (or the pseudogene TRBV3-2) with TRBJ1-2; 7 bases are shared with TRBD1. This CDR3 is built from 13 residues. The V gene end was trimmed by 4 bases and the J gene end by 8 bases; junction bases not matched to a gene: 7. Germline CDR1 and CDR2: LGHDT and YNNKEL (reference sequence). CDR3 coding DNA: TGTGCCAGCAGCCCGGACGGGGACAGCGGCTACACCTTC. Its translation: CASSPDGDSGYTF.

CDR3 nucleotide sequence: TGTGCCAGCAGCTTTTGGGGCAGTAGCACAGATACGCAGTATTTT. The encoded protein is CASSFWGSSTDTQYF. The chain employs TRBV7-9 and TRBJ2-3; tentative D call: TRBD1 (5 bases). There are 15 residues in the CDR3. Germline-derived CDR1 and CDR2 are SEHNR and FQNEAQ (reference sequence). V was clipped by 3 bases and J by 0 bases, with 10 bases between them.

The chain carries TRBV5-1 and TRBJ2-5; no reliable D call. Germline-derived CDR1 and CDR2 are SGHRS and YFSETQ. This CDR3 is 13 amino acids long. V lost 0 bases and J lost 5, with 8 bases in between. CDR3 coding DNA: TGCGCCAGCAGCTTGGGATCTCGGGAGACCCAGTACTTC. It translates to CASSLGSRETQYF.

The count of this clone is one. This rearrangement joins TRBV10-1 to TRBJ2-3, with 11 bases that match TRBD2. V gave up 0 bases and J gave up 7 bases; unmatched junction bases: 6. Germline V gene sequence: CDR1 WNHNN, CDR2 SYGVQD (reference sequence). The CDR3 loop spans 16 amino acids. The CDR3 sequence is CASSESSSGGFYTQYF. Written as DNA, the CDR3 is TGCGCCAGCAGTGAGTCCTCTAGCGGGGGGTTCTATACGCAGTATTTT.

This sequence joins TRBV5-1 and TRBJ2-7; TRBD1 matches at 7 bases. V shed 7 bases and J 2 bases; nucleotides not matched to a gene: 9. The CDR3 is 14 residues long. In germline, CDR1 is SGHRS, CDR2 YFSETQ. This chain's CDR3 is CASGQTGPTYEQYF. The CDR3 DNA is TGCGCCAGCGGTCAGACAGGGCCGACCTACGAGCAGTACTTC.

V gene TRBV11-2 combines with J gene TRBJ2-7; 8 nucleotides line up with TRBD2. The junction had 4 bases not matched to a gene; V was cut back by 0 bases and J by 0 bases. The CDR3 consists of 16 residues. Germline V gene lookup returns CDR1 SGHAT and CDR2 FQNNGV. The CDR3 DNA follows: TGTGCCAGCAGCTTAGAGGCGGGGGGTTTCTCCTACGAGCAGTACTTC. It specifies CASSLEAGGFSYEQYF. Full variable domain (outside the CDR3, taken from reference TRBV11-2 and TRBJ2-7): EAGVAQSPRYKIIEKRQSVAFWCNPISGHATLYWYQQILGQGPKLLIQFQNNGVVDDSQLPKDRFSAERLKGVDSTLKIQPAKLEDSAVYLCASSLEAGGFSYEQYFGPGTRLTVT.